This T cell receptor beta chain was captured by sequencing in a study of T cells after posttransplantation cyclophosphamide. Here immunoSEQ multiplex PCR was the method, and the copy in TCRdb shows in-frame clones only, minus some. The table records 15,000 to 20,000 clones, roughly four fifths of them present only once. With V trimmed by 2 bases and J by 4 bases, 10 bases remained unmatched. Germline V gene data show CDR1 as SGHTA and CDR2 as FQGTGA. CDR3 length: 17 amino acids. Busulfan-fludarabine conditioning, marrow transplant, and cyclophosphamide on days +3 and +4 were administered. The chain links TRBV7-3 to TRBJ1-2, with TRBD1 identical over 10 bases. The TCR sequence derives from a female patient in her thirties or forties who received an allogeneic stem cell transplant from a related donor, was CMV-positive, and had no GVHD. These T cells may partly come from the graft donor. Specimen: CD8+ T cells sorted from PBMCs, collected around 2,000 days after a stem cell transplant with posttransplant cyclophosphamide. Here the CDR3 reads CASSLYGGQGNAYGYTF. CDR3 DNA: TGTGCCAGCAGCTTATACGGGGGACAGGGGAACGCCTATGGCTACACCTTC. The full variable domain, rest sourced from reference TRBV7-3 and TRBJ1-2, is GAGVSQTPSNKVTEKGKYVELRCDPISGHTALYWYRQSLGQGPEFLIYFQGTGAADDSGLPNDRFFAVRPEGSVSTLKIQRTERGDSAVYLCASSLYGGQGNAYGYTFGSGTRLTVV.